This record looks at one T cell receptor (beta chain) sequence and its context. Its antigen is as yet unknown. The junction and the germline gene differ at one end; a read error may be behind it. This CDR3 comprises 12 residues. Overall study results and limits: Larger-cohort validation covered only one TCR beta V-J rearrangement.

A single record per CDR3 protein comes from TCRdb applying MiXCR to the 5' RACE reads. Seen here are some 32,000 distinct CDR3 sequences, around 22% observed once, and the top ten hold roughly 4.5%. Memory CD4+ cells were defined as CD4+CD45RO+CD25-. The sequencing sample was made of memory CD4+ T cells sorted from blood. Indicated subset: memory CD4+ T cells, CD4+CD45RO+CD25-. The origin of this receptor is a female donor with breast cancer. The V and J genes are TRBV12-3 or TRBV12-4 and TRBJ2-1; D is unclear. For the CDR3, the DNA is TGTGGCAGCAGCAGCGAAAACAATGAGCAGCTCTTC. Its translation is CGSSSENNEQLF.